This entry is about one T cell receptor (beta chain). Sequencing used immunoSEQ multiplex PCR; TCRdb keeps in-frame clones, though not all of them. The sample contains approximately 400,000 clones, around 88% of which appear only once. This sample was included in a study of blood T cell repertoires in COVID-19. This CDR3 spans 17 amino acids. V was cut by 0 bases and J by 0 bases, with 13 bases left in between. CDR1 and CDR2 from the germline V gene are SGDLS and YYNGEE. The specimen was peripheral blood. The sequence derives from a woman aged 50 to 60 with COVID-19, enrolled during active disease. The chain recombines TRBV9 with TRBJ2-1; D not certain. CDR3 in amino acids: CASSVEAGPSSYNEQFF. The CDR3 coding sequence is TGTGCCAGCAGCGTAGAGGCAGGCCCGAGCTCCTACAATGAGCAGTTCTTC.